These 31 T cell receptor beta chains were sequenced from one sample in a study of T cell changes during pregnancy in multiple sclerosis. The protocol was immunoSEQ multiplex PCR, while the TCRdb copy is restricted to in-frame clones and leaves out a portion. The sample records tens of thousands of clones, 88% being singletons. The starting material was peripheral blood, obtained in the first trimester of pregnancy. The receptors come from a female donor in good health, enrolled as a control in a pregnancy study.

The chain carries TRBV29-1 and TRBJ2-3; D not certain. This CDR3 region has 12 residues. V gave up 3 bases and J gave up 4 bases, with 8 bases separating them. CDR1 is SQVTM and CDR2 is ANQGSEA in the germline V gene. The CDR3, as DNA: TGCAGCGTTGATAAATTCTCAGATACGCAGTATTTT. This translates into CSVDKFSDTQYF.

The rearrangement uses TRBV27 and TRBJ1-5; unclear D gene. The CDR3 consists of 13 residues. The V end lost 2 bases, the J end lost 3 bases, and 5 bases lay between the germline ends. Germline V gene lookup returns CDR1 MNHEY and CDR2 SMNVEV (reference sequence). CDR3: CASSLANNQPQHF. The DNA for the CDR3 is TGTGCCAGCAGTTTAGCTAACAATCAGCCCCAGCATTTT.

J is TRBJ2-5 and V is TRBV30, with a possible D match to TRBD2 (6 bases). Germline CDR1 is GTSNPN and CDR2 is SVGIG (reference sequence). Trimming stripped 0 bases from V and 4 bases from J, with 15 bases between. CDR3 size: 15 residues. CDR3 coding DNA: TGTGCCTGGAGTGTACGTGGGGGGAGACGAGAGACCCAGTACTTC. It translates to CAWSVRGGRRETQYF.

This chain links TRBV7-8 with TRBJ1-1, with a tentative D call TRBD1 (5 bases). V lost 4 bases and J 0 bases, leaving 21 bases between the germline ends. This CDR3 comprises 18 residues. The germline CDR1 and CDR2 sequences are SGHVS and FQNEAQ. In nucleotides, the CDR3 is TGTGCCAGCAGCTGGACTAGCCGGAGGGGCGAGATGAACACTGAAGCTTTCTTT. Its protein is CASSWTSRRGEMNTEAFF.

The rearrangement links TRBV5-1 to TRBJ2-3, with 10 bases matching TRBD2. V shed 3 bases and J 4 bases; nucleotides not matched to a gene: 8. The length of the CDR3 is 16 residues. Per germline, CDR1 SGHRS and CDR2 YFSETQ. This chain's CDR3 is CASSSSLAGIADTQYF. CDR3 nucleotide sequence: TGCGCCAGCAGCTCTTCACTAGCGGGAATTGCAGATACGCAGTATTTT.

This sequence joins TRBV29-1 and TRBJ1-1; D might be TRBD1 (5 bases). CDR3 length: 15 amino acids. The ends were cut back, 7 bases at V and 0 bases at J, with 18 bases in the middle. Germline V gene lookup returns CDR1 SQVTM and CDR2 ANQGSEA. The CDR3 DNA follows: TGCAGCGGTGCGCCGCCAGGGACTATGAACACTGAAGCTTTCTTT. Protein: CSGAPPGTMNTEAFF.

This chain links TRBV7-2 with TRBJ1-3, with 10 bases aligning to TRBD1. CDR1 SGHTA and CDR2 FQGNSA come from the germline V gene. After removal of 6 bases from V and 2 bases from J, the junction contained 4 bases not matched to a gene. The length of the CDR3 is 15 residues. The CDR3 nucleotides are TGTGCCAGCAGTTTCGACAGGGGGCCTGGAAACACCATATATTTT. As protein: CASSFDRGPGNTIYF.

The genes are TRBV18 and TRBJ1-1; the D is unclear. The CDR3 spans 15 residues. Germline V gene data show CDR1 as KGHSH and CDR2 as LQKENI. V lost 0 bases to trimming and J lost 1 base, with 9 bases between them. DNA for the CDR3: TGTGCCAGCTCACCACCGGGCAGACCGAACACTGAAGCTTTCTTT. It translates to CASSPPGRPNTEAFF.

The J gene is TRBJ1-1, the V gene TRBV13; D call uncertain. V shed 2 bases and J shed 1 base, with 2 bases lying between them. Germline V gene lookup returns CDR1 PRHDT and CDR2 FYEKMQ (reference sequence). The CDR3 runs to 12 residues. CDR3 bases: TGTGCCAGCAGCTTACAGAACACTGAAGCTTTCTTT. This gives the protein CASSLQNTEAFF.

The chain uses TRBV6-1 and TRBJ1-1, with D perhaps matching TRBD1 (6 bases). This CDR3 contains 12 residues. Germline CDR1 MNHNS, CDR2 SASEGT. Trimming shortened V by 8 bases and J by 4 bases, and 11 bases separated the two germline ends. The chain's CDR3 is CASAIRGTEAFF. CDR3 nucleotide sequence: TGTGCCAGCGCCATCAGGGGCACTGAAGCTTTCTTT.

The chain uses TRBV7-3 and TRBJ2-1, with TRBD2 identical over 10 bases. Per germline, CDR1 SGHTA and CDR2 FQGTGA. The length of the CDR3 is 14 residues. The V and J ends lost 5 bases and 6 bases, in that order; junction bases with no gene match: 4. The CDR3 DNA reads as TGTGCCAGCAGCCCAAGACTAGCGGGCAATGAGCAGTTCTTC. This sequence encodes CASSPRLAGNEQFF.

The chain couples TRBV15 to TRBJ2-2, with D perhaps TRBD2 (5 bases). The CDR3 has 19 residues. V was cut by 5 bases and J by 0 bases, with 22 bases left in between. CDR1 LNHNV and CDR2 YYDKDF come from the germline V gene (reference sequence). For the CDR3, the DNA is TGTGCCACCAGCCCGAGGTGGTTATTAGCGATAGCGAACACCGGGGAGCTGTTTTTT. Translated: CATSPRWLLAIANTGELFF.

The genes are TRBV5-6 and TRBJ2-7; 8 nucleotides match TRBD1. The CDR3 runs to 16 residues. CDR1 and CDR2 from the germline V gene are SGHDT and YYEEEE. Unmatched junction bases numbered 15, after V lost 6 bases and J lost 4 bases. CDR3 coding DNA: TGTGCCAGCAATCCCGGTCCCCAGGGGGCAAGTTACGAGCAGTACTTC. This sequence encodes CASNPGPQGASYEQYF.

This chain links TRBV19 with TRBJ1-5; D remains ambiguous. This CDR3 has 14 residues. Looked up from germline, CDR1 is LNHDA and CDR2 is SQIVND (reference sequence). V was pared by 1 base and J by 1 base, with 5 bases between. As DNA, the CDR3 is TGTGCCAGTAGTATAGCACACAGCAATCAGCCCCAGCATTTT. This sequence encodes CASSIAHSNQPQHF.

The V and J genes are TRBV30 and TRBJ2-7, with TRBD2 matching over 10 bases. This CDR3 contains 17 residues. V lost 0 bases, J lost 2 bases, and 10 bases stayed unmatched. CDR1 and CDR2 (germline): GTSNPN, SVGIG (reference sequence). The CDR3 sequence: CAWSVGNSGGPTYEQYF. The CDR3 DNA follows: TGTGCCTGGAGTGTAGGCAATAGCGGGGGGCCGACCTACGAGCAGTACTTC.

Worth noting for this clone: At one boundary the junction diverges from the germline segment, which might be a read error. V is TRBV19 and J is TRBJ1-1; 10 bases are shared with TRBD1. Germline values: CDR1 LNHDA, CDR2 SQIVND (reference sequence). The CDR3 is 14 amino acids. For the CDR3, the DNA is TGTGCCAGTAGTACGGGACAGGGGAACGCTGAAGCTTTCTTT. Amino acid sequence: CASSTGQGNAEAFF. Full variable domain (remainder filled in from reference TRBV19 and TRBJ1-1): DGGITQSPKYLFRKEGQNVTLSCEQNLNHDAMYWYRQDPGQGLRLIYYSQIVNDFQKGDIAEGYSVSREKKESFPLTVTSAQKNPTAFYLCASSTGQGNAEAFFGQGTRLTVV.

CDR3: CASSQETDYSPLHF. The CDR3 region has the DNA TGTGCCAGCAGCCAAGAGACTGACTATTCACCCCTCCACTTT. The genes are TRBV14 and TRBJ1-6; D is ambiguous. The CDR3 totals 14 residues. V lost 0 bases and J 8 bases, leaving 8 bases between the germline ends. The V gene's germline CDR1 is SGHDN and CDR2 FVKESK.

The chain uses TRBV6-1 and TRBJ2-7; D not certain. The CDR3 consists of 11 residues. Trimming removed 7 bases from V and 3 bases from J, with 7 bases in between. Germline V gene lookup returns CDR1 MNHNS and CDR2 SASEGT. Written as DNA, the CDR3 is TGTGCCAGCACCAGAGGCTACGAGCAGTACTTC. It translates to CASTRGYEQYF.

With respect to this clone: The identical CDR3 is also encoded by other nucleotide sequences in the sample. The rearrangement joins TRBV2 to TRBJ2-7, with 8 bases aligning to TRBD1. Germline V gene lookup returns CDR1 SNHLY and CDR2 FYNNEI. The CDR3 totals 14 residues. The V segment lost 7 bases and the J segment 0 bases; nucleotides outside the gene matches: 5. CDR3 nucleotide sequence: TGTGCCAGCAAGCGGACAGGGAGCTCCTACGAGCAGTACTTC. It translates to CASKRTGSSYEQYF.

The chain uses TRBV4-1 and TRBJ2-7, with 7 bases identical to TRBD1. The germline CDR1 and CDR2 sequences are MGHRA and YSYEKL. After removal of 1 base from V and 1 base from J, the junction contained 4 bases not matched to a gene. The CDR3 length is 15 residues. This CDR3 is CASSQVKGQSYEQYF. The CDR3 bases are TGCGCCAGCAGCCAAGTTAAGGGACAGTCCTACGAGCAGTACTTC.

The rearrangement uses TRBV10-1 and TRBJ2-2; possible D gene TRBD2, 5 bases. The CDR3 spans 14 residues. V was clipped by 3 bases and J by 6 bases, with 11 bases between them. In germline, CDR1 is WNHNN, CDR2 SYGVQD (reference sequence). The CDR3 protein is CASSDLAFAGELFF. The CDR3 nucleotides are TGCGCCAGCAGTGACCTAGCCTTCGCCGGGGAGCTGTTTTTT.

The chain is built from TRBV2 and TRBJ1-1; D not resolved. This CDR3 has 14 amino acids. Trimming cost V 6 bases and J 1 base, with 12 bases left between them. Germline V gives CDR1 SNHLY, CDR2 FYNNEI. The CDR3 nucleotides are TGTGCCAGCAGCCGGTCGCCGGGGAACACTGAAGCTTTCTTT. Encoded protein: CASSRSPGNTEAFF.

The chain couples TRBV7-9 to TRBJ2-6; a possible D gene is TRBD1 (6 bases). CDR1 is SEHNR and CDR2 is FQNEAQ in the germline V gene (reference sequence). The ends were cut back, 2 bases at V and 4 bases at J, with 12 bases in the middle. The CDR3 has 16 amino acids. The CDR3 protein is CASSLRDTVGANVLTF. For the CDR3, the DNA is TGTGCCAGCAGCTTAAGGGACACCGTGGGGGCCAACGTCCTGACTTTC. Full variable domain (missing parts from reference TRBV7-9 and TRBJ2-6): DTGVSQNPRHKITKRGQNVTFRCDPISEHNRLYWYRQTLGQGPEFLTYFQNEAQLEKSRLLSDRFSAERPKGSFSTLEIQRTEQGDSAMYLCASSLRDTVGANVLTFGAGSRLTVL.

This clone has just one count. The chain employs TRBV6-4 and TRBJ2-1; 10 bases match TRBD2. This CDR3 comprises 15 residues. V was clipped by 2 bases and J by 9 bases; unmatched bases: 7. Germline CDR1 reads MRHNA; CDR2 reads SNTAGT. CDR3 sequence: CASSDTLAGHAEQFF. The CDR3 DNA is TGTGCCAGCAGTGACACACTAGCGGGACATGCTGAGCAGTTCTTC.

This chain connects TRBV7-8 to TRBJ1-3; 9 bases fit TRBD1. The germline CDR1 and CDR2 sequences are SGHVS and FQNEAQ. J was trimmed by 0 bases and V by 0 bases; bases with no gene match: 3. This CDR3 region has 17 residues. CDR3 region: CASSLAGQGISGNTIYF. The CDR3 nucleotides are TGTGCCAGCAGCTTAGCGGGACAGGGCATCTCTGGAAACACCATATATTTT.

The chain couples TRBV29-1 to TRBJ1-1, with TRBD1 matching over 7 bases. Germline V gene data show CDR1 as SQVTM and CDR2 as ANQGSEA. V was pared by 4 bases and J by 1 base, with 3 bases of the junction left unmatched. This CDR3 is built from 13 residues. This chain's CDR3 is CSVAQGGNTEAFF. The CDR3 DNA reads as TGCAGCGTTGCTCAGGGGGGGAACACTGAAGCTTTCTTT.

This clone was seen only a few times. CDR3 sequence: CASSSGQWDNSPLHF. DNA of the CDR3: TGTGCCAGCAGTTCCGGACAGTGGGATAATTCACCCCTCCACTTT. V gene TRBV6-5 combines with J gene TRBJ1-6; possibly TRBD1 for D (6 bases). V was pared by 4 bases and J by 5 bases, with 12 bases between. The CDR3 extends over 15 amino acids. CDR1 and CDR2 from the germline V gene are MNHEY and SVGAGI.

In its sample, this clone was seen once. As DNA, the CDR3 is TGTGCCAGTAGCCGGGACAGGAACACCGGGGAGCTGTTTTTT. Protein sequence: CASSRDRNTGELFF. The V call is TRBV19, the J call TRBJ2-2; 7 nucleotides agree with TRBD1. This CDR3 comprises 14 residues. CDR1 and CDR2 (germline): LNHDA, SQIVND (reference sequence). V trimming: 6 bases; J trimming: 1 base; junction bases outside the gene matches: 2.

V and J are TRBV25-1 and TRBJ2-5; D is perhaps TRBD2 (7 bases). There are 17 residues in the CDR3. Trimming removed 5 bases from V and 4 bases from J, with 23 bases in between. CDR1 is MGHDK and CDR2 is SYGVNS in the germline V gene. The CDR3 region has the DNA TGTGCCAGCAGTCCCTATGGGAGGGGGGTTTCGGGAGAGACCCAGTACTTC. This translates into CASSPYGRGVSGETQYF.

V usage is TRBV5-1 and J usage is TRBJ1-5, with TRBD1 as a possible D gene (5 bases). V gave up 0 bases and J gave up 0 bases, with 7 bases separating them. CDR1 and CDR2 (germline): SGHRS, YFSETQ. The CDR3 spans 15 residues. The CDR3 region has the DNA TGCGCCAGCAGCTTGGAGGGGCATAGCAATCAGCCCCAGCATTTT. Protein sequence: CASSLEGHSNQPQHF. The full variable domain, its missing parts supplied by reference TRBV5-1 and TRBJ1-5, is KAGVTQTPRYLIKTRGQQVTLSCSPISGHRSVSWYQQTPGQGLQFLFEYFSETQRNKGNFPGRFSGRQFSNSRSEMNVSTLELGDSALYLCASSLEGHSNQPQHFGDGTRLSIL.

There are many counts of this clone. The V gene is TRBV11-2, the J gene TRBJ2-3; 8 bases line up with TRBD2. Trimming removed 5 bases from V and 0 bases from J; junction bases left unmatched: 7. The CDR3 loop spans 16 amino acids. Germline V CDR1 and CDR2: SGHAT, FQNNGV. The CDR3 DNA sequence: TGTGCCAGCAGCCCTAGGCCTAGCGGGAGCACAGATACGCAGTATTTT. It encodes CASSPRPSGSTDTQYF.